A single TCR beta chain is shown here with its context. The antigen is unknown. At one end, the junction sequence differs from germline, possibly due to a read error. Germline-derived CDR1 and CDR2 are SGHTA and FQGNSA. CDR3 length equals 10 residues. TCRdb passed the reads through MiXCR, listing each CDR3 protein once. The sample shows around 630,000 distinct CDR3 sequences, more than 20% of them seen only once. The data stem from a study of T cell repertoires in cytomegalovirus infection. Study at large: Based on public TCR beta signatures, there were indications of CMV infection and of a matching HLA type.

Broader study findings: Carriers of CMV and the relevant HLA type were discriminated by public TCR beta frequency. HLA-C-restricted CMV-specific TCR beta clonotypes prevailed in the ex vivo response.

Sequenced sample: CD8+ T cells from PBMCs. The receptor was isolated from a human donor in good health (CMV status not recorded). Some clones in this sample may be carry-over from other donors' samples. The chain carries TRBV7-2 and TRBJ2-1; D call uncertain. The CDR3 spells CANSLNEQFF. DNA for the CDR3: TGTGCCAACAGCCTAAATGAGCAGTTCTTC. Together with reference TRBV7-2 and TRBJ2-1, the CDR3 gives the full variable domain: GAGVSQSPSNKVTEKGKDVELRCDPISGHTALYWYRQSLGQGLEFLIYFQGNSAPDKSGLPSDRFSAERTGGSVSTLTIQRTQQEDSAVYLCANSLNEQFFGPGTRLTVL.